The 15 T cell receptor beta chains presented below share a single source sample, sequenced in a study of tumor-infiltrating lymphocytes in primary liver carcinoma. Bulk tissue was left unsorted, and RNA and DNA were co-extracted from about 21-30 mg of it. Researchers generated TCR beta cDNA from approximately 450 ng of total RNA, relying on a constant-region primer. Library construction for TCR beta comprised three nested multiplex PCR rounds performed with slightly modified ARM-PCR. TRBV1-TRBV30 forward primers paired with a C-beta reverse primer were used in the first two PCR rounds, which ran approximately 10 cycles each. TCRdb re-called the multiplex PCR reads with MiXCR, one entry per CDR3 protein. The table includes around 80,000 distinct CDR3 sequences, approximately 62% detected once. The sequenced material came from tumor-adjacent normal liver tissue. The origin of the receptors is a man in his forties or fifties with primary liver carcinoma and hepatitis B virus infection.

In the case of this clonotype: At one boundary the junction diverges from the germline segment, which might be a read error. The V call is TRBV12-3 or TRBV12-4, the J call TRBJ2-3; unclear D gene. The CDR3 runs to 11 residues. The CDR3 region has the DNA TGTGTCAGCAGTTTGCAGAGTGCGCAGTATTTT. Its protein product is CVSSLQSAQYF.

This clonotype was seen only a few times. The genes are TRBV4-2 and TRBJ1-6; the D gene is possibly TRBD1 (5 bases). Germline V gives CDR1 LGHNA, CDR2 YNFKEQ. The CDR3 sequence is 15 residues long. V was clipped by 1 base and J by 8 bases, with 12 bases between them. CDR3 sequence reads: CASSQAGAKDSPLHF. The CDR3 nucleotides read TGTGCCAGCAGCCAAGCTGGGGCGAAGGATTCACCCCTCCACTTT.

With respect to this clonotype: It may be a read error: a sequence one base away is much more abundant. In DNA, the CDR3 is TGTGCCAGCAGTTACTCGACTAGCGGGAGGTGGAGTGGTTCGCAGCATTTT. Protein: CASSYSTSGRWSGSQHF. The chain carries TRBV6-5 and TRBJ2-3, with D uncertain. Matching the DNA end better, TRBJ1-5 makes the J call doubtful. Germline CDR1 MNHEY, CDR2 SVGAGI. The CDR3 has 17 residues.

The rearrangement joins TRBV2 to TRBJ2-1; D is ambiguous. The V end was cut by 10 bases, the J end by 7 bases, with 11 bases between. Germline CDR1 is SNHLY and CDR2 is FYNNEI. The CDR3 is 11 amino acids. The CDR3 region is CAIPAGNEQFF. The DNA for the CDR3 is TGTGCCATTCCTGCCGGGAATGAGCAGTTCTTC.

This clonotype was recorded only once. The CDR3 carries no conserved terminal phenylalanine or tryptophan, so it likely arises from a read error. The chain is built from TRBV6-2 or TRBV6-3 and TRBJ2-2; D not resolved. This CDR3 is 13 amino acids long. Germline V gene lookup returns CDR1 MNHEY and CDR2 SVGEGT. The CDR3 here is CVSSYFLSWELFL. In DNA form, the CDR3 reads TGTGTCAGCAGTTACTTCTTAAGCTGGGAGCTGTTTCTT.

With regard to this clonotype: Sequence at one end of the junction differs from germline and may be a read error. The J gene is TRBJ2-7, the V gene TRBV11-2, with a possible D match to TRBD2 (6 bases). The CDR3 totals 13 residues. Germline V CDR1 and CDR2: SGHAT, FQNNGV. CDR3 bases: TGTGCCAGAGGCTTCGGAGGGGCTAGCGAGCACTACTTC. It specifies CARGFGGASEHYF. Drawing the rest from reference TRBV11-2 and TRBJ2-7, the complete variable domain is EAGVAQSPRYKIIEKRQSVAFWCNPISGHATLYWYQQILGQGPKLLIQFQNNGVVDDSQLPKDRFSAERLKGVDSTLKIQPAKLEDSAVYLCARGFGGASEHYFGPGTRLTVT.

This clonotype has a count of ten or more. The V call is TRBV6-6, the J call TRBJ2-3; perhaps TRBD1 as D (9 bases). Per germline, CDR1 MNHNY and CDR2 SVGAGI (reference sequence). This CDR3 is built from 22 residues. Trimming pared 2 bases from V and 0 bases from J, leaving 30 bases between. CDR3 amino acids: CASSYPLTGGSGSRTSTDTQYF. The CDR3 region has the DNA TGTGCCAGCAGTTACCCCCTCACAGGGGGCAGCGGGAGTAGAACTAGCACAGATACGCAGTATTTT.

This clonotype showed up many times. J is TRBJ2-6 and V is TRBV10-3; 7 nucleotides match TRBD1. The CDR3 has 16 amino acids. Germline CDR1 and CDR2: ENHRY and SYGVKD. Trimming at V came to 4 bases and at J to 3 bases, leaving 6 bases not matched to a gene. This CDR3 reads CAISATDRDGANVLTF. The CDR3 coding sequence is TGTGCCATCAGTGCGACAGACAGGGATGGGGCCAACGTCCTGACTTTC.

The genes are TRBV9 and TRBJ2-1, with TRBD2 matching over 8 bases. V trimming: 6 bases; J trimming: 7 bases; junction bases outside the gene matches: 21. Germline V gene lookup returns CDR1 SGDLS and CDR2 YYNGEE. The CDR3 contains 18 residues. The CDR3 bases are TGTGCCAGCAACTCAAGAACTAGCGGAGGGATCCAGGAAAATGAGCAGTTCTTC. Its translation: CASNSRTSGGIQENEQFF.

This sequence joins TRBV7-8 and TRBJ2-1; 11 bases map to TRBD2. Germline CDR1 and CDR2: SGHVS and FQNEAQ. This CDR3 has 18 amino acids. The junction had 10 bases not matched to a gene; V was cut back by 4 bases and J by 2 bases. The CDR3 loop reads CASSSSGGSGRAYNEQFF. The CDR3, as DNA: TGTGCCAGCAGCTCATCGGGAGGTAGCGGGAGGGCCTACAATGAGCAGTTCTTC.

This clonotype was observed a few times. The J gene is TRBJ1-6, the V gene TRBV30; D ambiguous. CDR3 length: 14 residues. The germline V gene has CDR1 GTSNPN and CDR2 SVGIG (reference sequence). Trimming took off 2 bases at V and 10 bases at J, with 15 bases between the two ends. CDR3 nucleotides: TGTGCCTGGAGTCTGACGAGACCCGGGTCACCCCTCCACTTT. Translating gives CAWSLTRPGSPLHF.

As for this clonotype: Because the CDR3 is missing its conserved closing phenylalanine or tryptophan, this is likely a read error. It is unclear where the CDR3 begins or ends on the DNA, so no DNA is shown, and the CDR3 is as TCRdb lists it. The rearrangement links TRBV5-4 to TRBJ2-1; the DNA was not used to check the table's D call, TRBD1. Including both end residues, the CDR3 is 13 amino acids long. Germline V gene lookup returns CDR1 SGHNT and CDR2 YYREEE (reference sequence). This chain's CDR3 is CASSLGQYNEQLS.

A remark on this clonotype: The CDR3 end shows no conserved phenylalanine or tryptophan, and so a read error is likely. No DNA is shown, since the ends of the CDR3 on it are uncertain; the CDR3 is the one TCRdb lists. V is TRBV6-6 and J is TRBJ2-1; TRBD2 was called by the table and not checked on the DNA. CDR1 and CDR2 from the germline V gene are MNHNY and SVGAGI (reference sequence). The CDR3 contains 14 residues when both ends are counted. CDR3 region: CASSYSALAPEQLY.

Comments on this clonotype: This may be a read error, as it is one base from a much larger clone. The rearrangement links TRBV6-5 to TRBJ2-7; D unclear. The V gene lost 7 bases and the J gene lost 6 bases, with 10 bases spanning the gap. Per germline, CDR1 MNHEY and CDR2 SVGAGI. This CDR3 has 11 residues. The DNA for the CDR3 is TGTGCCAGCAATTCGGGTCGCGAGCAGTACTTC. The encoded protein is CASNSGREQYF.

As to this clonotype: This CDR3 fails to terminate in the conserved phenylalanine or tryptophan, so it likely reflects a read error. The rearrangement links TRBV11-3 to TRBJ2-1; 8 bases map to TRBD2. J was trimmed by 9 bases and V by 5 bases; bases with no gene match: 12. Germline V gene sequence: CDR1 SGHNT, CDR2 YENEEA. There are 15 residues in the CDR3. The CDR3 region has the DNA TGTGCCAGCAGCGCCGGGACTAGAGAGGTTAGTGAGCAGTTCTCC. The encoded protein is CASSAGTREVSEQFS.